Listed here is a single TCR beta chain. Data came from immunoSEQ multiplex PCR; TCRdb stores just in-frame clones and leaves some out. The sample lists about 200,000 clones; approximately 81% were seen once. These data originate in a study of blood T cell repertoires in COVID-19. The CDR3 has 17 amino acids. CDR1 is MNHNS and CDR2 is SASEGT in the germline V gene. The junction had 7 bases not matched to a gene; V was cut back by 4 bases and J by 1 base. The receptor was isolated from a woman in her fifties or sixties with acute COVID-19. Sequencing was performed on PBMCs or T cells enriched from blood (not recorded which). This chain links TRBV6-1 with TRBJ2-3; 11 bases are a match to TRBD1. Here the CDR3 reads CASSVRDRGIGTDTQYF. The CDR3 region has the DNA TGTGCCAGCAGTGTCCGGGACAGGGGGATTGGCACAGATACGCAGTATTTT.